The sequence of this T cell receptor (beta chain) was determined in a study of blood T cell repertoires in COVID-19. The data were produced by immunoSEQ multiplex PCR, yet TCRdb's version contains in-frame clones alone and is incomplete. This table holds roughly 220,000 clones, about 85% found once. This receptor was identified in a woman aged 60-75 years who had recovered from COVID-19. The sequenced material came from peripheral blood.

The CDR3 nucleotides read TGTGCCAGCAGCTTAGCGGCAGGGTGGCCTGAAGCTTTCTTT. Translating it yields CASSLAAGWPEAFF. V and J are TRBV7-2 and TRBJ1-1; TRBD1 is a possible D gene (5 bases). CDR1 is SGHTA, CDR2 FQGNSA, per germline. CDR3 length: 14 amino acids. The V end lost 0 bases, the J end lost 6 bases, and 11 bases lay between the germline ends.